The 23 T cell receptor beta chains presented below share a single source sample, sequenced in a study of T cells in tumors after PD-1 blockade. The protocol was immunoSEQ multiplex PCR, while the TCRdb copy is restricted to in-frame clones and leaves out a portion. The sample carries approximately 46,000 clones, 75% to 80% recorded once. The source material was PBMCs, sampled before anti-PD-1 treatment. These receptor sequences come from a human donor with basal cell carcinoma.

The V gene is TRBV29-1, the J gene TRBJ1-2; 9 bases align to TRBD1. The CDR3 loop spans 13 amino acids. Germline V gives CDR1 SQVTM, CDR2 ANQGSEA. Losses at the gene ends were 7 bases for V and 1 base for J; bases not matched to a gene: 4. The CDR3 loop reads CSAPGQGNYGYTF. CDR3 DNA: TGCAGCGCCCCGGGACAGGGTAACTATGGCTACACCTTC.

The gene calls are TRBV28 and TRBJ1-2; TRBD1 aligns across 9 bases. J was trimmed by 5 bases and V by 2 bases; bases with no gene match: 9. From germline, CDR1 is MDHEN and CDR2 SYDVKM. The CDR3 consists of 16 residues. The CDR3 spells CASSLQTGTGIYGYTF. CDR3 DNA: TGTGCCAGCAGTTTACAGACCGGGACAGGGATTTATGGCTACACCTTC.

The V and J genes are TRBV4-1 and TRBJ2-1; 10 bases map to TRBD2. Germline V gives CDR1 MGHRA, CDR2 YSYEKL. V gave up 3 bases and J gave up 9 bases; unmatched junction bases: 8. The CDR3 is 15 amino acids. For the CDR3, the DNA is TGCGCCAGCAGCCAGTCTCCGGGACTAGCGCTTGAGCAGTTCTTC. This codes for CASSQSPGLALEQFF.

V is TRBV28 and J is TRBJ1-5; D is perhaps TRBD1 (5 bases). The germline CDR1 and CDR2 sequences are MDHEN and SYDVKM. V shed 3 bases and J shed 2 bases, with 8 bases lying between them. The CDR3 has 14 amino acids. This chain's CDR3 is CASSFLGGNQPQHF. The CDR3 bases are TGTGCCAGCAGTTTCTTGGGGGGCAATCAGCCCCAGCATTTT.

This clone was detected a few times. The chain uses TRBV6-1 and TRBJ1-6, with D possibly TRBD1 on 6 matching bases. The CDR3 runs to 15 residues. CDR1 and CDR2 (germline): MNHNS, SASEGT. V was shortened by 2 bases and J by 9 bases, with 14 bases between the two germline ends. CDR3 in DNA: TGTGCCAGCAGTGAAACGGGGGCGATGCGTTCACCCCTCCACTTT. The encoded protein is CASSETGAMRSPLHF.

This chain links TRBV7-9 with TRBJ1-6; D is possibly TRBD1 (5 bases). V lost 5 bases, J lost 10 bases, and 12 bases lay in between. Germline V gene sequence: CDR1 SEHNR, CDR2 FQNEAQ (reference sequence). The CDR3 covers 13 residues. CDR3 coding DNA: TGTGCCAGCAGCCCCGGGGCGAAGTCACCCCTCCACTTT. Translation gives CASSPGAKSPLHF.

This clone turned up a few times. The chain combines TRBV5-1 with TRBJ1-5; 9 bases line up with TRBD1. Germline CDR1 is SGHRS and CDR2 is YFSETQ. The CDR3 spans 15 residues. V shed 4 bases and J 2 bases; nucleotides not matched to a gene: 4. The CDR3 DNA is TGCGCCAGCAGCCAAACAGGGGGCGGCAATCAGCCCCAGCATTTT. Its protein is CASSQTGGGNQPQHF. The whole variable domain, remainder taken from reference TRBV5-1 and TRBJ1-5, is KAGVTQTPRYLIKTRGQQVTLSCSPISGHRSVSWYQQTPGQGLQFLFEYFSETQRNKGNFPGRFSGRQFSNSRSEMNVSTLELGDSALYLCASSQTGGGNQPQHFGDGTRLSIL.

The chain employs TRBV3-1 (or the pseudogene TRBV3-2) and TRBJ2-2, with unresolved D. The germline V gene has CDR1 LGHDT and CDR2 YNNKEL (reference sequence). This CDR3 contains 13 residues. Trimming took off 5 bases at V and 6 bases at J, with 10 bases between the two ends. In DNA, the CDR3 is TGTGCCAGCAGCGCTACCCGGTCCGGGGAGCTGTTTTTT. Translation: CASSATRSGELFF.

The chain couples TRBV25-1 to TRBJ1-1, with 7 bases fitting TRBD1. The V gene's germline CDR1 is MGHDK and CDR2 SYGVNS. The V and J ends lost 1 base and 8 bases, in that order; junction bases with no gene match: 10. This CDR3 has 15 amino acids. The CDR3 sequence: CASSEFGDSPSEAFF. CDR3 DNA sequence: TGTGCCAGCAGTGAATTTGGGGACAGCCCGTCGGAAGCTTTCTTT.

The rearrangement joins TRBV6-5 to TRBJ2-7, with 7 bases aligning to TRBD1. CDR3 length: 12 residues. V dropped 6 bases and J dropped 7; count of bases not matched to a gene: 6. Germline loops: CDR1 MNHEY, CDR2 SVGAGI. The CDR3 region is CASRRTGIEQYF. DNA of the CDR3: TGTGCCAGCAGGAGGACAGGAATAGAGCAGTACTTC.

The chain couples TRBV3-1 (or the pseudogene TRBV3-2) to TRBJ2-7; possibly TRBD2 for D (5 bases). The V gene's germline CDR1 is LGHDT and CDR2 YNNKEL (reference sequence). The CDR3 consists of 12 residues. Trimming removed 1 base from V and 7 bases from J, with 8 bases in between. This CDR3 is CASSQGRGEQYF. The CDR3 DNA reads as TGTGCCAGCAGCCAAGGCCGAGGGGAGCAGTACTTC.

V and J are TRBV4-1 and TRBJ2-3; 9 nucleotides match TRBD2. Germline loops: CDR1 MGHRA, CDR2 YSYEKL. The CDR3 runs 16 residues. J gave up 2 bases and V 1 base, and 4 bases lay outside the gene matches. CDR3 in amino acids: CASSQGLAEDTDTQYF. The DNA of the CDR3 is TGCGCCAGCAGCCAAGGACTAGCGGAGGACACAGATACGCAGTATTTT.

The CDR3 sequence: CASSPESTLYGYTF. In DNA, the CDR3 is TGTGCCAGCAGCCCTGAATCAACCCTCTATGGCTACACCTTC. The J gene is TRBJ1-2, the V gene TRBV5-4; no definite D call. The CDR3 runs 14 residues. Germline loops: CDR1 SGHNT, CDR2 YYREEE (reference sequence). V shed 4 bases and J shed 4 bases, with 14 bases lying between them.

This clone was seen more than once but under ten times. The genes are TRBV29-1 and TRBJ2-7; 10 bases are shared with TRBD1. The CDR3 sequence is 13 residues long. V lost 7 bases and J lost 4; bases outside the gene matches: 7. Germline loops: CDR1 SQVTM, CDR2 ANQGSEA. CDR3 residues: CSALADRGYEQYF. The CDR3 DNA sequence: TGCAGCGCCCTGGCGGACAGGGGGTACGAGCAGTACTTC.

This chain links TRBV11-1 with TRBJ2-1; 12 positions agree with TRBD2. With 3 bases clipped from V and 8 bases from J, the junction kept 5 bases outside the gene matches. Germline V CDR1 and CDR2: SGHAT, FQDESV (reference sequence). The CDR3 covers 15 residues. The CDR3 DNA reads TGTGCCAGCAGCTTCCGACTAGCGGGAGAGGATGAGCAGTTCTTC. Its protein is CASSFRLAGEDEQFF. The variable domain in full, completed from reference TRBV11-1 and TRBJ2-1, reads EAEVAQSPRYKITEKSQAVAFWCDPISGHATLYWYRQILGQGPELLVQFQDESVVDDSQLPKDRFSAERLKGVDSTLKIQPAELGDSAMYLCASSFRLAGEDEQFFGPGTRLTVL.

Regarding this clone: Possible read error: a much larger clone is one base away. This sequence joins TRBV10-2 and TRBJ2-7; D perhaps matches TRBD2 (5 bases). Germline assignment: CDR1 WSHSY and CDR2 SAAADI. The CDR3 runs to 13 residues. Trimming stripped 6 bases from V and 3 bases from J, with 12 bases between. The CDR3 reads CASSWEPGYEQYF. DNA for the CDR3: TGCGCCAGCAGCTGGGAGCCGGGCTACGAGCAGTACTTC.

The chain carries TRBV5-4 and TRBJ1-2; D call uncertain. The CDR3 contains 16 residues. CDR1 is SGHNT, CDR2 YYREEE, per germline (reference sequence). V lost 0 bases to trimming and J lost 4 bases, with 16 bases between them. Here the CDR3 reads CASSLGADAPFYGYTF. The CDR3 DNA follows: TGTGCCAGCAGCTTGGGCGCGGATGCCCCGTTCTATGGCTACACCTTC.

The chain recombines TRBV7-6 with TRBJ1-3; D possibly corresponds to TRBD1 (5 bases). V was cut by 5 bases and J by 2 bases, with 22 bases left in between. Germline-derived CDR1 and CDR2 are SGHVS and FNYEAQ. The CDR3 covers 18 residues. CDR3 amino acids: CASSLHPQGGGAGNTIYF. The CDR3 DNA sequence: TGTGCCAGCAGCCTTCATCCCCAAGGCGGGGGGGCTGGAAACACCATATATTTT.

This chain links TRBV7-9 with TRBJ2-2, with 10 nucleotides matching TRBD1. There are 16 residues in the CDR3. Trimming cost V 5 bases and J 3 bases; bases outside gene matches: 6. The germline V gene has CDR1 SEHNR and CDR2 FQNEAQ (reference sequence). CDR3 sequence (DNA): TGTGCCAGCAGCCATTGGACAGGGGGTCACACCGGGGAGCTGTTTTTT. It translates to CASSHWTGGHTGELFF.

The chain joins TRBV12-3 or TRBV12-4 to TRBJ2-7, with a weak D call TRBD2 (5 bases). The CDR3 consists of 13 residues. The V end was cut by 5 bases, the J end by 1 base, with 9 bases between. Here the CDR3 reads CASSRGISYEQYF. In DNA form, the CDR3 reads TGTGCCAGCAGTAGAGGGATTTCCTACGAGCAGTACTTC.

DNA of the CDR3: TGTGCCAGCAGCTTAGGGGCGACGAACGGGGAGCTGTTTTTT. Its translation is CASSLGATNGELFF. J is TRBJ2-2 and V is TRBV7-9; D unresolved. V was cut by 1 base and J by 7 bases, with 10 bases left in between. This CDR3 contains 14 residues. Germline assignment: CDR1 SEHNR and CDR2 FQNEAQ (reference sequence).

V and J are TRBV2 and TRBJ2-7; D unresolved. Trimming left V 8 bases short and J 1 base short, with 6 bases between. This CDR3 is 11 amino acids long. The germline V gene encodes CDR1 SNHLY and CDR2 FYNNEI. For the CDR3, the DNA is TGTGCCAGCGGGTTGTCCTACGAGCAGTACTTC. Encoded protein: CASGLSYEQYF.

The V and J genes are TRBV7-9 and TRBJ1-2, with a possible D match to TRBD1 (6 bases). Germline CDR1 and CDR2: SEHNR and FQNEAQ (reference sequence). V was clipped by 4 bases and J by 6 bases, with 15 bases between them. This CDR3 comprises 14 residues. For the CDR3, the DNA is TGTGCCAGCAGCTCCCTCCGGGGGCGTGATGGCTACACCTTC. Protein: CASSSLRGRDGYTF.